These T cell receptor beta chains were read from a single sample in a study of T-cell reconstitution after alpha-beta-depleted transplantation in children. TCRdb called the PCR reads again in MiXCR, with one record for every CDR3 protein. In the table there are about 460,000 distinct CDR3 sequences, about 10% of which are singletons. The source was PBMCs, collected before TCRalphabeta/CD19-depleted stem cell transplant. These TCRs come from a child aged 2 to 15 with inherited bone marrow failure, due to receive a stem cell transplant. Both conserved end residues are part of each CDR3. A D gene is named only where the DNA matches it firmly. Rows give clone size only sometimes, using once, few, many, or a class for an expanded clone.

j_call: TRBJ2-1
d_call: TRBD2
v_call: TRBV7-9
clone_size: many
cdr3_nt: TGTGCCAGCAGCTTAGTCCTCACTAGCGGTAGCTCCTACAATGAGCAGTTCTTC
cdr3_aa: CASSLVLTSGSSYNEQFF

j_call: TRBJ1-1
d_call: -
v_call: TRBV6-2/TRBV6-3
clone_size: many
cdr3_nt: TGTGCCAGCATCTGGGGGAACACTGAAGCTTTCTTT
cdr3_aa: CASIWGNTEAFF

j_call: TRBJ2-5
d_call: -
v_call: TRBV4-3
clone_size: many
cdr3_nt: TGCGCCAGCAGCCAAGAGGGGGGCGGGACCAGTCCGTCGGAGACCCAGTACTTC
cdr3_aa: CASSQEGGGTSPSETQYF

j_call: TRBJ1-2
d_call: -
v_call: TRBV27
clone_size: many
cdr3_nt: TGTGCCAGCAGTTTAGGGGGGCTCTATGGCTACACCTTC
cdr3_aa: CASSLGGLYGYTF

j_call: TRBJ2-3
d_call: TRBD2
v_call: TRBV4-2
clone_size: many
cdr3_nt: TGTGCCAGCAGCCTCCTGGGCATAGCGGGAGGGGGGGGCACAGATACGCAGTATTTT
cdr3_aa: CASSLLGIAGGGGTDTQYF

j_call: TRBJ2-7
d_call: TRBD1
v_call: TRBV29-1
clone_size: many
cdr3_nt: TGCAGCGCACAGGGGGCGATAGGCGAGCAGTACTTC
cdr3_aa: CSAQGAIGEQYF

j_call: TRBJ2-1
d_call: TRBD2
v_call: TRBV11-2
clone_size: many
cdr3_nt: TGTGCCAGCAGCCGCGATAGCGGGAGGGCCAATGAGCAGTTCTTC
cdr3_aa: CASSRDSGRANEQFF

j_call: TRBJ1-3
d_call: -
v_call: TRBV7-2
clone_size: many
cdr3_nt: TGTGCCAGCAGCCCGCACCTTGGGACAACCGGAAACACCATATATTTT
cdr3_aa: CASSPHLGTTGNTIYF

j_call: TRBJ1-2
d_call: -
v_call: TRBV6-1
clone_size: few
cdr3_nt: TGTGCCAGCAGCCCAATCGGGTCCGCTCTATCTAACTATGGCTACACCTTC
cdr3_aa: CASSPIGSALSNYGYTF

j_call: TRBJ1-2
d_call: -
v_call: TRBV5-1
clone_size: -
cdr3_nt: TGCGCCAGCAGCTTGGACAGCGCTCTGGAGAGGGGCTACACCTTC
cdr3_aa: CASSLDSALERGYTF

j_call: TRBJ1-2
d_call: TRBD1
v_call: TRBV11-2
clone_size: many
cdr3_nt: TGTGCCAGCAGCTTAGGGGACGGAGGGGGCAGGCTTGGCTACGGCTACACCTTC
cdr3_aa: CASSLGDGGGRLGYGYTF

j_call: TRBJ1-1
d_call: -
v_call: TRBV5-1
clone_size: many
cdr3_nt: TGCGCCAGCAGCTTGGATCCAGTTCCGAACACTGAAGCTTTCTTT
cdr3_aa: CASSLDPVPNTEAFF

j_call: TRBJ2-5
d_call: TRBD2
v_call: TRBV11-3
clone_size: -
cdr3_nt: TGTGCCAGCAGCTTAGATGGCCTAGCGGGAGAGACCCAGTACTTC
cdr3_aa: CASSLDGLAGETQYF

j_call: TRBJ1-1
d_call: -
v_call: TRBV5-1
clone_size: many
cdr3_nt: TGCGCCAGCAGCTTGCAAACCGGCCCGAACACTGAAGCTTTCTTT
cdr3_aa: CASSLQTGPNTEAFF

j_call: TRBJ2-1
d_call: TRBD2
v_call: TRBV5-5
clone_size: many
cdr3_nt: TGTGCCAGCAGCTACTTTAGCGGGCGCAATGAGCAGTTCTTC
cdr3_aa: CASSYFSGRNEQFF

j_call: TRBJ2-7
d_call: -
v_call: TRBV30
clone_size: many
cdr3_nt: TGTGCCCAGAGGTTAGGCGGCTCCTACGAGCAGTACTTC
cdr3_aa: CAQRLGGSYEQYF

j_call: TRBJ2-2
d_call: TRBD2
v_call: TRBV5-5
clone_size: few
cdr3_nt: TGTGCCAGCAGCTTGCGGCTAGCGGGACCGGTAACCGGGGAGCTGTTTTTT
cdr3_aa: CASSLRLAGPVTGELFF

j_call: TRBJ2-1
d_call: TRBD1
v_call: TRBV12-3/TRBV12-4
clone_size: many
cdr3_nt: TGTGCCAGCAGAAGGGGACAGGGCCGCGACCGAGTGGTAAATGAGCAGTTCTTC
cdr3_aa: CASRRGQGRDRVVNEQFF

j_call: TRBJ2-1
d_call: TRBD2
v_call: TRBV29-1
clone_size: many
cdr3_nt: TGCAGCGTTGAAGGCGCGGGAGTGGCCTACAATGAGCAGTTCTTC
cdr3_aa: CSVEGAGVAYNEQFF

j_call: TRBJ2-7
d_call: -
v_call: TRBV4-1
clone_size: -
cdr3_nt: TGCGCCAGCAGCCAACCGGGCCACTCCTACGAGCAGTACTTC
cdr3_aa: CASSQPGHSYEQYF

j_call: TRBJ2-7
d_call: TRBD1
v_call: TRBV25-1
clone_size: many
cdr3_nt: TGTGCCAGCGGGGCGGCGGGACAGGTCCACGAGCAGTACTTC
cdr3_aa: CASGAAGQVHEQYF

j_call: TRBJ1-1
d_call: -
v_call: TRBV3-1
clone_size: many
cdr3_nt: TGTGCCAGCAGCCATACCGCTGGGAACACTGAAGCTTTCTTT
cdr3_aa: CASSHTAGNTEAFF

j_call: TRBJ1-3
d_call: TRBD1
v_call: TRBV11-1
clone_size: many
cdr3_nt: TGTGCCAGCAGCTTAAGTCTCCCGGGACAGGGGCAGTGGGGAAACACCATATATTTT
cdr3_aa: CASSLSLPGQGQWGNTIYF

j_call: TRBJ2-7
d_call: -
v_call: TRBV2
clone_size: many
cdr3_nt: TGTGCCAGCAGGGGCACTAGCACCTACGAGCAGTACTTC
cdr3_aa: CASRGTSTYEQYF

j_call: TRBJ2-5
d_call: -
v_call: TRBV27
clone_size: many
cdr3_nt: TGTGCCAGCAGTTTAGAGAACCCCCAGGGCCAGACCCAGTACTTC
cdr3_aa: CASSLENPQGQTQYF

j_call: TRBJ2-3
d_call: -
v_call: TRBV7-2
clone_size: -
cdr3_nt: TGTGCCAGCAGCTTACCCAGGCCAGATACGCAGTATTTT
cdr3_aa: CASSLPRPDTQYF

j_call: TRBJ1-5
d_call: -
v_call: TRBV28
clone_size: -
cdr3_nt: TGTGCCAGCAGTCCCCTAGGGGGTAGCAATCAGCCCCAGCATTTT
cdr3_aa: CASSPLGGSNQPQHF

j_call: TRBJ2-4
d_call: -
v_call: TRBV6-2/TRBV6-3
clone_size: many
cdr3_nt: TGTGCCAGCAACGAGTTGGGGGGCTGGGGCCAAAACATTCAGTACTTC
cdr3_aa: CASNELGGWGQNIQYF

j_call: TRBJ2-7
d_call: TRBD2
v_call: TRBV29-1
clone_size: many
cdr3_nt: TGCAGCGTGGGACTAGCGGGAGGCGAGCAGTACTTC
cdr3_aa: CSVGLAGGEQYF

j_call: TRBJ2-5
d_call: TRBD2
v_call: TRBV7-6
clone_size: many
cdr3_nt: TGTGCCAGCAGCTTGGCGGGAGCTCCGGAAGAGACCCAGTACTTC
cdr3_aa: CASSLAGAPEETQYF

j_call: TRBJ2-3
d_call: -
v_call: TRBV27
clone_size: many
cdr3_nt: TGTGCCAGCAGTTTTAGCAGGGCAGATACGCAGTATTTT
cdr3_aa: CASSFSRADTQYF

j_call: TRBJ1-2
d_call: -
v_call: TRBV6-5
clone_size: few
cdr3_nt: TGTGCCAGCAGTTCCAACACCCGATATGGCTACACCTTC
cdr3_aa: CASSSNTRYGYTF

j_call: TRBJ2-7
d_call: -
v_call: TRBV28
clone_size: many
cdr3_nt: TGTGCCAGCAGTTTAAGCTATGGGACACCTGAATCCTACGAGCAGTACTTC
cdr3_aa: CASSLSYGTPESYEQYF

j_call: TRBJ2-1
d_call: -
v_call: TRBV30
clone_size: -
cdr3_nt: TGTGCCTGGACCCCGGGACGGAATTACAATGAGCAGTTCTTC
cdr3_aa: CAWTPGRNYNEQFF

j_call: TRBJ2-1
d_call: -
v_call: TRBV7-2
clone_size: many
cdr3_nt: TGTGCCAGCAGCTACGAAGCGGGTACATCTTTGTCCACCCCAAACCCCCACAATGAGCAGTTCTTC
cdr3_aa: CASSYEAGTSLSTPNPHNEQFF

j_call: TRBJ2-7
d_call: TRBD1
v_call: TRBV7-9
clone_size: few
cdr3_nt: TGTGCCAGCAGCTTAGGTGCAGGGGGCAACGAGCAGTACTTC
cdr3_aa: CASSLGAGGNEQYF

j_call: TRBJ2-7
d_call: TRBD2
v_call: TRBV5-1
clone_size: many
cdr3_nt: TGCGCCAGCAGCTACCGGACTAGCGGGAGCGAGCAGTACTTC
cdr3_aa: CASSYRTSGSEQYF

j_call: TRBJ1-1
d_call: -
v_call: TRBV29-1
clone_size: many
cdr3_nt: TGCAGCGTTGATTGGAGGACTCGAGCTTTCTTT
cdr3_aa: CSVDWRTRAFF

j_call: TRBJ2-2
d_call: TRBD2
v_call: TRBV5-1
clone_size: many
cdr3_nt: TGCGCCAGCAGCCTAGCGGGAGGGAACACCGGGGAGCTGTTTTTT
cdr3_aa: CASSLAGGNTGELFF

j_call: TRBJ2-3
d_call: -
v_call: TRBV27
clone_size: few
cdr3_nt: TGTGCCAGCAGTTCACCGGAGGTTTTGGGGCGCACGGAAATGGGCCGCACAGATACGCAGTATTTT
cdr3_aa: CASSSPEVLGRTEMGRTDTQYF

j_call: TRBJ1-1
d_call: -
v_call: TRBV12-3/TRBV12-4
clone_size: many
cdr3_nt: TGTGCCAGCAGTCCCGACGCGACCAGGGCAGGGCCTGAAGCTTTCTTT
cdr3_aa: CASSPDATRAGPEAFF

j_call: TRBJ1-6
d_call: TRBD1
v_call: TRBV7-2
clone_size: many
cdr3_nt: TGTGCCAGCAGCTACGACAGGGGACAGTTTTCGCCCCTCCACTTT
cdr3_aa: CASSYDRGQFSPLHF

j_call: TRBJ2-3
d_call: -
v_call: TRBV5-1
clone_size: few
cdr3_nt: TGCGCCAGCAGCACCGGAGCCTTATGGGGCACAGATACGCAGTATTTT
cdr3_aa: CASSTGALWGTDTQYF

j_call: TRBJ2-2
d_call: TRBD2
v_call: TRBV5-1
clone_size: many
cdr3_nt: TGCGCCAGCAGGACTAGCGGGTCGAACACCGGGGAGCTGTTTTTT
cdr3_aa: CASRTSGSNTGELFF

j_call: TRBJ2-7
d_call: TRBD2
v_call: TRBV12-3/TRBV12-4
clone_size: many
cdr3_nt: TGTGCCAGCAGTTTAGTGGCGGGACTAATTACCACCTACGAGCAGTACTTC
cdr3_aa: CASSLVAGLITTYEQYF

j_call: TRBJ2-3
d_call: -
v_call: TRBV25-1
clone_size: many
cdr3_nt: TGTGCCACCTCCTTGGGGGTGGCAGATACGCAGTATTTT
cdr3_aa: CATSLGVADTQYF

j_call: TRBJ2-1
d_call: TRBD2
v_call: TRBV20-1
clone_size: -
cdr3_nt: TGCTGCGCTAGAGGCCCACCGGCTAGCGGGAGGGACTACAATGAGCAGTTCTTC
cdr3_aa: CCARGPPASGRDYNEQFF

j_call: TRBJ2-7
d_call: -
v_call: TRBV4-3
clone_size: many
cdr3_nt: TGCGCCAGCCAGGCCCACCTTGGGGTCTACGAGCAGTACTTC
cdr3_aa: CASQAHLGVYEQYF

j_call: TRBJ1-6
d_call: -
v_call: TRBV15
clone_size: -
cdr3_nt: TGTGCCACCAGCAGAAAATACTGGACTGCCAGTAATTCACCCCTCCACTTT
cdr3_aa: CATSRKYWTASNSPLHF

j_call: TRBJ2-1
d_call: TRBD2
v_call: TRBV12-3/TRBV12-4
clone_size: many
cdr3_nt: TGTGCCAGCAGCCGACTAGCGGGCCTCAATGAGCAGTTCTTC
cdr3_aa: CASSRLAGLNEQFF

j_call: TRBJ2-1
d_call: TRBD2
v_call: TRBV28
clone_size: -
cdr3_nt: TGTGCCAGCAGCCAGACTAGCGGGAGAGTGGGCGGCCAGTTCTTC
cdr3_aa: CASSQTSGRVGGQFF

j_call: TRBJ2-7
d_call: -
v_call: TRBV27
clone_size: many
cdr3_nt: TGTGCCAGCAGTCGCGGGCGTTACGAGCAGTACTTC
cdr3_aa: CASSRGRYEQYF

j_call: TRBJ2-5
d_call: TRBD2
v_call: TRBV6-5
clone_size: few
cdr3_nt: TGTGCCAGCAGTTACTCTCTCCGGGGGGAAGAGACCCAGTACTTC
cdr3_aa: CASSYSLRGEETQYF